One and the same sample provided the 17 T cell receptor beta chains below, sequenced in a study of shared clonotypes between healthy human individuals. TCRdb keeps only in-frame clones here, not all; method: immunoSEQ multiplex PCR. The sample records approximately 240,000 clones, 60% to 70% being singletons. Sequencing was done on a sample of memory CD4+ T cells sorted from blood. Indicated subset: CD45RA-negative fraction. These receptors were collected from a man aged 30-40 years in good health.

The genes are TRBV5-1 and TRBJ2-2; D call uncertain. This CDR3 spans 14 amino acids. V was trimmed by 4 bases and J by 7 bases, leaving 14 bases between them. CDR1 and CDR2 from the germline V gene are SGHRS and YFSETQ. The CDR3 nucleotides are TGCGCCAGCAGCAAGGCCTTAAACGGCGGGGAGCTGTTTTTT. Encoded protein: CASSKALNGGELFF.

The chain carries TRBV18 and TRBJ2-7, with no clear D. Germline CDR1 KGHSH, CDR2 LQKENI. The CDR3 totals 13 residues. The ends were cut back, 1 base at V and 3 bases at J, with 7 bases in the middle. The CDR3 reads CASSPLSNYEQYF. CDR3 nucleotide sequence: TGTGCCAGCTCACCACTGTCTAACTACGAGCAGTACTTC.

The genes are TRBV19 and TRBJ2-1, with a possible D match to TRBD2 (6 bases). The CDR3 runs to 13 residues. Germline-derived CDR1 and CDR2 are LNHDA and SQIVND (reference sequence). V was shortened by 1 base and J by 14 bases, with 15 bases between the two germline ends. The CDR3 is CASSIVPSAREFF. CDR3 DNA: TGTGCCAGTAGTATAGTTCCTAGCGCGAGGGAGTTCTTC. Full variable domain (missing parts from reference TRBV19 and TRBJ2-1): DGGITQSPKYLFRKEGQNVTLSCEQNLNHDAMYWYRQDPGQGLRLIYYSQIVNDFQKGDIAEGYSVSREKKESFPLTVTSAQKNPTAFYLCASSIVPSAREFFGPGTRLTVL.

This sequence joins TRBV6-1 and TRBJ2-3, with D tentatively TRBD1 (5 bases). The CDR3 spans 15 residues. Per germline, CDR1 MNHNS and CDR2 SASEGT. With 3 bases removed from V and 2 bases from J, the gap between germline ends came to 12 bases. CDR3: CASSDRASSTDTQYF. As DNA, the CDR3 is TGTGCCAGCAGTGACAGGGCGTCATCCACAGATACGCAGTATTTT.

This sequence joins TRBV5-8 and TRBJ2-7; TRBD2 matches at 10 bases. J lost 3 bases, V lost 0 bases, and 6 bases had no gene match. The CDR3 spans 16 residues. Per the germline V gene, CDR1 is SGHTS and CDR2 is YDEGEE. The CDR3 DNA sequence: TGTGCCAGCAGCTTGGTTTTGTCTAGCGGGAGCTACGAGCAGTACTTC. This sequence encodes CASSLVLSSGSYEQYF. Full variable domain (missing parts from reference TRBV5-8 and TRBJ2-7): EAGVTQSPTHLIKTRGQQATLRCSPISGHTSVYWYQQALGLGLQFLLWYDEGEERNRGNFPPRFSGRQFPNYSSELNVNALELEDSALYLCASSLVLSSGSYEQYFGPGTRLTVT.

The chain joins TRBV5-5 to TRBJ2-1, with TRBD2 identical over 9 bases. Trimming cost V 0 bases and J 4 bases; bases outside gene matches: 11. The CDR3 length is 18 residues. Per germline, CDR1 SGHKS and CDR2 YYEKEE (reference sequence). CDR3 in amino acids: CASSLATSGPRVYNEQFF. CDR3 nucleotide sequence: TGTGCCAGCAGCTTGGCGACTAGCGGACCCCGGGTATACAATGAGCAGTTCTTC. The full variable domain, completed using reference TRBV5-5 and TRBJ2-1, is DAGVTQSPTHLIKTRGQQVTLRCSPISGHKSVSWYQQVLGQGPQFIFQYYEKEERGRGNFPDRFSARQFPNYSSELNVNALLLGDSALYLCASSLATSGPRVYNEQFFGPGTRLTVL.

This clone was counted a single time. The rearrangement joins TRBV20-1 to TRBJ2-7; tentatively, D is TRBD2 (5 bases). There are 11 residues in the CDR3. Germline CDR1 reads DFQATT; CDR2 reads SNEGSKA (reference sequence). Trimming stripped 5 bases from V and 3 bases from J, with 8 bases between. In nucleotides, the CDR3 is TGCAGTGCTGAGGGTTTCTACGAGCAGTACTTC. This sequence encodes CSAEGFYEQYF.

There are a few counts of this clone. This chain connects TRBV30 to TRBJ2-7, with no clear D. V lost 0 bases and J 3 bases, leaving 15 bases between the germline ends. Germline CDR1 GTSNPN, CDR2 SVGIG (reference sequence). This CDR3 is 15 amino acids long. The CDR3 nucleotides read TGTGCCTGGAGTGTTTATAGGCGCCTGGACTACGAGCAGTACTTC. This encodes CAWSVYRRLDYEQYF.

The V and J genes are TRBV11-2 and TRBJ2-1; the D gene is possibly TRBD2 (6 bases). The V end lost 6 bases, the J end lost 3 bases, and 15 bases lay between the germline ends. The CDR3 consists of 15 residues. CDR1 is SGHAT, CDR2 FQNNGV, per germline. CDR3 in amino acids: CASSPSSGSYNEQFF. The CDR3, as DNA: TGTGCCAGCAGTCCGAGCTCCGGGAGCTACAATGAGCAGTTCTTC.

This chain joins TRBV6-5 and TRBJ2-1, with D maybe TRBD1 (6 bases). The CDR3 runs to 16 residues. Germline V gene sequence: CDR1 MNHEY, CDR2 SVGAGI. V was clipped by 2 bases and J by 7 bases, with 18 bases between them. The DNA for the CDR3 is TGTGCCAGCAGTTACGCTCCTGGCAGGGGCTCGAATGAGCAGTTCTTC. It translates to CASSYAPGRGSNEQFF.

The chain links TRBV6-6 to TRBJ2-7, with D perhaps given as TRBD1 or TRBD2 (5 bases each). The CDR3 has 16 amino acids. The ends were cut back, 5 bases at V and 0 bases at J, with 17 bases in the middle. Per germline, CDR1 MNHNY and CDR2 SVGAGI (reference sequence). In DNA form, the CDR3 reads TGTGCCAGCAGTAGGGACCTAGGTACCTCCTCCTACGAGCAGTACTTC. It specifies CASSRDLGTSSYEQYF.

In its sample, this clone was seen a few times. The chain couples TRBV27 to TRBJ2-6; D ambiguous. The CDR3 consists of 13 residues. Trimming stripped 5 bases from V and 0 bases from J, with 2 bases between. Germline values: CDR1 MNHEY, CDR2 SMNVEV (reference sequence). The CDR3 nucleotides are TGTGCCAGCAGTAGCTCTGGGGCCAACGTCCTGACTTTC. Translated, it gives CASSSSGANVLTF.

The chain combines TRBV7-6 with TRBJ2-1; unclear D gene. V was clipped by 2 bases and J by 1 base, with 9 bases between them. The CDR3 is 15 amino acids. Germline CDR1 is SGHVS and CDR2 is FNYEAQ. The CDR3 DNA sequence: TGTGCCAGCAGCTTACGGCGCTTTTCCTACAATGAGCAGTTCTTC. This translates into CASSLRRFSYNEQFF.

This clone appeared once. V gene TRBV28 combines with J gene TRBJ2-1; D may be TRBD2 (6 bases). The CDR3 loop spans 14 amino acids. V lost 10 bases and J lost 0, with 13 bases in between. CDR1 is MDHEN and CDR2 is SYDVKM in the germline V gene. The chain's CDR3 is CATKAGGSYNEQFF. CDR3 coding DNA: TGTGCCACCAAAGCGGGTGGCTCCTACAATGAGCAGTTCTTC.

CDR3 region: CASAVAGGGSGELFF. CDR3 nucleotide sequence: TGTGCCAGCGCCGTGGCGGGAGGGGGGTCCGGGGAGCTGTTTTTT. The chain combines TRBV5-4 with TRBJ2-2, with 9 bases fitting TRBD2. This CDR3 comprises 15 residues. Unmatched junction bases numbered 10, after V lost 7 bases and J lost 6 bases. CDR1 and CDR2 (germline): SGHNT, YYREEE (reference sequence).

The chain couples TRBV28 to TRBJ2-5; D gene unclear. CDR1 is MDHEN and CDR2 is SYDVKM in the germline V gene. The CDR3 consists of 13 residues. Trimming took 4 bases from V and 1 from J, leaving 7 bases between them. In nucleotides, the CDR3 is TGTGCCAGCAGTTCGGCCGGCCAAGAGACCCAGTACTTC. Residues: CASSSAGQETQYF.

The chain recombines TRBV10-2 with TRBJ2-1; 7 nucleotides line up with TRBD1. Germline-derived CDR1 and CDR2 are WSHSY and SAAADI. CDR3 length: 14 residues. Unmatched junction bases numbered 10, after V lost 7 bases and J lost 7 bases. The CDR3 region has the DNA TGCGCCAGCACCAGAAGACAGGGCCGAAATGAGCAGTTCTTC. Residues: CASTRRQGRNEQFF.